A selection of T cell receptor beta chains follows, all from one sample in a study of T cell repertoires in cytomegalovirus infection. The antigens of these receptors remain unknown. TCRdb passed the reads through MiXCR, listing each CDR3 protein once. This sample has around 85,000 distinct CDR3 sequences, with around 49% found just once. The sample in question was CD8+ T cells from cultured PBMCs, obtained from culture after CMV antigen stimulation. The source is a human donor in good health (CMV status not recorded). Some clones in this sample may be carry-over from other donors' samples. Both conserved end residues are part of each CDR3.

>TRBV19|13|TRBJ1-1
CASGRGEGTEAFF
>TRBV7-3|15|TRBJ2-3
CASSFSGIGTDTQYF
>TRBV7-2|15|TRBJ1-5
CASSPKTGSNQPQHF
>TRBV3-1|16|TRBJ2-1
CASSQTSGYSYNEQFF
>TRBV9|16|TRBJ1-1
CASSVVGALGNTEAFF
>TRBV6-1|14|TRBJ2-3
CASSEGGAPDTQYF
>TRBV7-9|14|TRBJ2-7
CASSLEASGYEQYF
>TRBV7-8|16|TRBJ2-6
CASSLAGEARANVLTF
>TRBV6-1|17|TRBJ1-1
CASSERGSIGMDTEAFF
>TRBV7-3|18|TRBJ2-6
CASSSPDRGGSGANVLTF
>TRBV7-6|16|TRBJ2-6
CASSLVVRAGANVLTF
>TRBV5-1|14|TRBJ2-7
CASSPDSPTYEQYF
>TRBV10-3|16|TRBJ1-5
CAISGQGGSSNQPQHF
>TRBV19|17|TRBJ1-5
CASSMGMGIISNQPQHF
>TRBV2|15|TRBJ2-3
CASSALAGGSDTQYF
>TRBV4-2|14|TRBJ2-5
CASSQESPGETQYF
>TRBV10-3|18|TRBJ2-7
CAISLGASGLKKPDEQYF
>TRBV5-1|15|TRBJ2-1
CASSSRQGEAEEQFF
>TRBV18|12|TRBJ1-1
CASSPWGPEAFF
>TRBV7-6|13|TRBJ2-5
CASSDRLQETQYF
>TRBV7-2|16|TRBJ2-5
CASSHSSGAPQETQYF
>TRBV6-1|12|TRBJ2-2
CASSEVAGELFF
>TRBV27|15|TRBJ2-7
CASSFGAGGTYEQYF
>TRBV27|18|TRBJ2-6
CASSSRQAILSGANVLTF
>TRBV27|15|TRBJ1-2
CASSLSGDRAYGYTF
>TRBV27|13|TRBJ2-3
CASSSSEGDTQYF
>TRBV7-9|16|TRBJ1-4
CASSLAPGGTNEKLFF
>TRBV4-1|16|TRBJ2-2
CASSQTGQGAPGELFF
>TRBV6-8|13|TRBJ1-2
CASRGDRVYGYTF
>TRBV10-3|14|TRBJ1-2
CAINQGDSLYGYTF
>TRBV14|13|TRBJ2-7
CASSQNLHGEQYF
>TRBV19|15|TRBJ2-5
CASSMRDLGPETQYF
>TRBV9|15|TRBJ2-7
CASSVGSGASYEQYF
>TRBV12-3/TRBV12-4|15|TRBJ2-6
CASSLGMAGANVLTF
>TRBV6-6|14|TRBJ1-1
CAGRRKLGNTEAFF
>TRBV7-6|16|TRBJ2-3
CASSLQSRAGTDTQYF
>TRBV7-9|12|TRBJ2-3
CASSPGGDTQYF
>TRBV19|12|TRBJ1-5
CARGQSGQPQHF
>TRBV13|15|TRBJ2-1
CASSLGTSGSTEQFF
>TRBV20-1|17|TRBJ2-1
CSARDLVVTREGREQFF
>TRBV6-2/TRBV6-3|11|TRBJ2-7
CASSYTYEQYF
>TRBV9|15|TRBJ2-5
CASSPSGGTEETQYF
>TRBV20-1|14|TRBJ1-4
CSASWTATNEKLFF
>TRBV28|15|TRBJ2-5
CASSLGTIWQETQYF
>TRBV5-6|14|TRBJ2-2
CASSLVLQAGELFF
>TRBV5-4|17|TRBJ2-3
CASSLVPTADSTDTQYF
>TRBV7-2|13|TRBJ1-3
CASSSGSGNTIYF
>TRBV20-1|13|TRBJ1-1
CSAPRGAITEAFF
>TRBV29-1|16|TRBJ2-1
CSVEALAGGFYNEQFF
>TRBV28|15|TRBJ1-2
CASLLLTGDFGGYTF